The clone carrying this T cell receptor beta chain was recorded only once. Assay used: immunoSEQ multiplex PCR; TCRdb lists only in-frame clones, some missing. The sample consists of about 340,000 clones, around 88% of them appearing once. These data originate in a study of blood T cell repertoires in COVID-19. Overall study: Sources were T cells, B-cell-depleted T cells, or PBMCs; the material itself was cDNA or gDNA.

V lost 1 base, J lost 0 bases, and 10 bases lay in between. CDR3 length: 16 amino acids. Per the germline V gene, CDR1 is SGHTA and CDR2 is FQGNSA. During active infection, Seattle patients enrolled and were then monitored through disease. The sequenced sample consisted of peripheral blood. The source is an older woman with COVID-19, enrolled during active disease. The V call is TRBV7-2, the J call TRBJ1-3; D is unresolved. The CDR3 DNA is TGTGCCAGCAGCTTAGTAGAGACTGGCTCTGGAAACACCATATATTTT. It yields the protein CASSLVETGSGNTIYF. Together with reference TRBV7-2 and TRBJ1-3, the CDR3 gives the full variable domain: GAGVSQSPSNKVTEKGKDVELRCDPISGHTALYWYRQSLGQGLEFLIYFQGNSAPDKSGLPSDRFSAERTGGSVSTLTIQRTQQEDSAVYLCASSLVETGSGNTIYFGEGSWLTVV.